This T cell receptor beta chain was identified in a study of T cells after yellow fever vaccination. Findings and limits, study-wide: Though it reached lower strength, the secondary response hit its peak faster, day 5 versus 15.

Points on this clonotype: Its antigen is not known.

Trimming left V 6 bases short and J 0 bases short, with 13 bases between. This CDR3 is built from 15 residues. Germline CDR1 and CDR2: ENHRY and SYGVKD. TCRdb re-called the 5' RACE reads with MiXCR, one entry per CDR3 protein. The sample shows some 220,000 distinct CDR3 sequences, approximately 3% of them seen only once. The source is a man aged 18-30 years who received the YFV17D yellow fever vaccine. J is TRBJ2-3 and V is TRBV10-3; D not certain. The material was CD4+ T cells sorted from PBMCs, obtained 10 days after the yellow fever booster vaccination. CDR3 protein: CAISPSITSTDTQYF. Written as DNA, the CDR3 is TGTGCCATCAGCCCCTCGATAACTAGCACAGATACGCAGTATTTT.